These 17 T cell receptor beta chains came from one sample sequenced in a study of blood T cells in healthy people across ages (dated by TCRdb to the mid-2010s). Libraries were made using 5' RACE. Sequencing took place on an Illumina HiSeq 2500. A second 7 to 11 cycle PCR used a sample-barcoded 5' primer and a J-beta primer mix. TCRdb trimmed the raw reads at Q25, called clones with MiXCR and kept productive beta chains. Rows matching on CDR3 protein sequence are summarized as one entry with the most common DNA and genes. Recorded for this sample are roughly 1.6 million distinct CDR3 sequences; about 32% of them occurred a single time. About 11% of the sample lies in the top ten. Sequences were obtained from blood. The receptors were gathered from a woman aged 25-40 years in good health.

The chain combines TRBV15 with TRBJ2-7; D is undetermined. The CDR3 contains 14 residues. V lost 1 base and J lost 1, with 8 bases in between. The V gene's germline CDR1 is LNHNV and CDR2 YYDKDF (reference sequence). The CDR3 nucleotides read TGTGCCACCAGCAGAGGGGTCAGGTCCTACGAGCAGTACTTC. Protein: CATSRGVRSYEQYF. The variable domain in full, with the rest retrieved from reference TRBV15 and TRBJ2-7, is DAMVIQNPRYQVTQFGKPVTLSCSQTLNHNVMYWYQQKSSQAPKLLFHYYDKDFNNEADTPDNFQSRRPNTSFCFLDIRSPGLGDTAMYLCATSRGVRSYEQYFGPGTRLTVT.

The table lists this clonotype with a few counts. The J gene is TRBJ1-2, the V gene TRBV5-1; D call uncertain. The V gene's germline CDR1 is SGHRS and CDR2 YFSETQ. Trimming shortened V by 0 bases and J by 4 bases, and 19 bases separated the two germline ends. CDR3 length: 17 amino acids. CDR3 region: CASSLAQARYQTYGYTF. The CDR3 nucleotides read TGCGCCAGCAGCTTGGCCCAAGCCCGATATCAAACCTATGGCTACACCTTC.

This chain joins TRBV27 and TRBJ2-7; 8 nucleotides align to TRBD1. The CDR3 extends over 17 amino acids. Trimming at V came to 4 bases and at J to 5 bases, leaving 16 bases not matched to a gene. The germline V gene has CDR1 MNHEY and CDR2 SMNVEV (reference sequence). The CDR3: CASSSASDDRGGHEQYF. CDR3 bases: TGTGCCAGCAGTTCCGCCTCCGATGACAGGGGAGGCCACGAGCAGTACTTC.

This sequence joins TRBV5-1 and TRBJ2-5, with 13 bases that match TRBD2. The J call may be incorrect, as the DNA end agrees better with TRBJ2-7. CDR1 and CDR2 from the germline V gene are SGHRS and YFSETQ. CDR3 length: 14 residues. This CDR3 reads CASSTTSGRYEQYF. The DNA of the CDR3 is TGCGCCAGCAGCACGACTAGCGGGAGGTACGAGCAGTACTTC.

Turning to this clonotype: The junction departs from germline at one end; a sequencing error may be responsible. V and J are TRBV30 and TRBJ2-7; no clear D. This CDR3 has 12 residues. CDR1 is GTSNPN and CDR2 is SVGIG in the germline V gene (reference sequence). CDR3: CAWSGSGNEQDF. CDR3 nucleotide sequence: TGTGCCTGGAGTGGGTCAGGTAACGAGCAGGACTTC. Drawing the rest from reference TRBV30 and TRBJ2-7, the complete variable domain is SQTIHQWPATLVQPVGSPLSLECTVEGTSNPNLYWYRQAAGRGLQLLFYSVGIGQISSEVPQNLSASRPQDRQFILSSKKLLLSDSGFYLCAWSGSGNEQDFGPGTRLTVT.

This clonotype appeared a few times. The chain has TRBV28 and TRBJ2-7; 9 nucleotides match TRBD2. CDR3 length: 15 amino acids. J lost 5 bases, V lost 4 bases, and 9 bases had no gene match. CDR1 and CDR2 from the germline V gene are MDHEN and SYDVKM. The CDR3 nucleotides are TGTGCCAGCAGTTGGGCGGTAGCGGGGGTGGACGAGCAGTACTTC. Translating it yields CASSWAVAGVDEQYF.

The chain is built from TRBV20-1 and TRBJ2-3, with D perhaps TRBD2 (5 bases). The CDR3 runs to 16 residues. V lost 4 bases to trimming and J lost 4 bases, with 21 bases between them. The V gene's germline CDR1 is DFQATT and CDR2 SNEGSKA (reference sequence). CDR3 sequence reads: CSATQWFGSLSDTQYF. CDR3 nucleotides: TGCAGTGCTACCCAGTGGTTTGGGAGTCTCTCAGATACGCAGTATTTT.

CDR3 nucleotide sequence: TGTGCCAGCACCTTAGCGGGAGAGGGGAGTAATACGCAGTATTTT. It specifies CASTLAGEGSNTQYF. The chain carries TRBV28 and TRBJ2-3; 9 nucleotides align to TRBD2. The CDR3 has 15 amino acids. V shed 7 bases and J 7 bases; nucleotides not matched to a gene: 12. CDR1 MDHEN and CDR2 SYDVKM come from the germline V gene.

This clonotype was recorded a few times. The chain couples TRBV9 to TRBJ2-3, with D hard to call. The CDR3 is 15 residues long. Trimming took 0 bases from V and 5 from J, leaving 13 bases between them. The V gene's germline CDR1 is SGDLS and CDR2 YYNGEE. The CDR3 DNA reads TGTGCCAGCAGCGTAGGACTCCCTGATGGAGATACGCAGTATTTT. As protein: CASSVGLPDGDTQYF.

The CDR3 nucleotides read TGCGCCAGCAGCTTTGTTACTGGCGAGCAGTACTTC. It is translated as CASSFVTGEQYF. This sequence joins TRBV5-1 and TRBJ2-7, with D unresolved. The ends were cut back, 2 bases at V and 6 bases at J, with 9 bases in the middle. CDR1 is SGHRS and CDR2 is YFSETQ in the germline V gene. The length of the CDR3 is 12 residues.

This CDR3 is CASSVGVAKTYEQYF. CDR3 DNA sequence: TGTGCCAGCAGCGTAGGGGTGGCAAAAACCTACGAGCAGTACTTC. The V call is TRBV9, the J call TRBJ2-7; no clear D gene. The length of the CDR3 is 15 residues. Germline assignment: CDR1 SGDLS and CDR2 YYNGEE. V lost 0 bases and J 2 bases, leaving 12 bases between the germline ends.

The chain combines TRBV6-7 with TRBJ2-3, with D possibly being TRBD2 (6 bases). TRBV6-7 counts as an open reading frame of uncertain function. This CDR3 spans 17 amino acids. The germline V and J ends were trimmed by 6 bases and 6 bases, with 25 bases remaining between them. In DNA, the CDR3 is TGTGCCAGCAGCAAAAACTCACCGGGACTGGAGGGGGATACGCAGTATTTT. This gives the protein CASSKNSPGLEGDTQYF.

The gene calls are TRBV28 and TRBJ2-1; a weak D match, TRBD1 (6 bases). The CDR3 runs 20 residues. CDR1 MDHEN and CDR2 SYDVKM come from the germline V gene. V dropped 2 bases and J dropped 8 bases, with 31 bases sitting between them. The CDR3 region is CASSLIASRDTPTMTDEQFF. The CDR3 bases are TGTGCCAGCAGTTTAATAGCTAGCAGGGACACTCCTACAATGACGGATGAGCAGTTCTTC.

The J gene is TRBJ2-1, the V gene TRBV7-9; D is possibly TRBD2 (5 bases). CDR1 is SEHNR, CDR2 FQNEAQ, per germline (reference sequence). V was pared by 4 bases and J by 8 bases, with 12 bases between. The CDR3 totals 13 residues. Written as DNA, the CDR3 is TGTGCCAGCAGCTCACGCGGGTGCGATGAGCAGTTCTTC. Translated, it gives CASSSRGCDEQFF.

This clonotype was detected only a few times. The chain employs TRBV9 and TRBJ2-5, with D possibly matching TRBD1 (5 bases). V lost 3 bases to trimming and J lost 2 bases, with 14 bases between them. CDR1 SGDLS and CDR2 YYNGEE come from the germline V gene. There are 15 residues in the CDR3. CDR3 sequence reads: CASSAYGAPQETQYF. The CDR3 nucleotides are TGTGCCAGCAGCGCTTATGGGGCGCCGCAAGAGACCCAGTACTTC.

Turning to this clonotype: A read error may produce the germline difference seen at one junction end. Written as DNA, the CDR3 is TGCAGCGTTGCTGTAGGAGGAGATGCGCAGTATTTT. Translating it yields CSVAVGGDAQYF. The chain joins TRBV29-1 to TRBJ2-3, with a tentative D call TRBD2 (5 bases). CDR1 is SQVTM and CDR2 is ANQGSEA in the germline V gene. This CDR3 is built from 12 residues.

A few counts support this clonotype. V usage is TRBV20-1 and J usage is TRBJ2-1; 8 positions match TRBD2. The germline V gene encodes CDR1 DFQATT and CDR2 SNEGSKA (reference sequence). V shed 2 bases and J 8 bases; nucleotides not matched to a gene: 8. The CDR3 covers 14 residues. The CDR3 here is CSARFSGSRHEQFF. CDR3 sequence (DNA): TGCAGTGCTAGATTCAGCGGGAGTCGGCATGAGCAGTTCTTC.